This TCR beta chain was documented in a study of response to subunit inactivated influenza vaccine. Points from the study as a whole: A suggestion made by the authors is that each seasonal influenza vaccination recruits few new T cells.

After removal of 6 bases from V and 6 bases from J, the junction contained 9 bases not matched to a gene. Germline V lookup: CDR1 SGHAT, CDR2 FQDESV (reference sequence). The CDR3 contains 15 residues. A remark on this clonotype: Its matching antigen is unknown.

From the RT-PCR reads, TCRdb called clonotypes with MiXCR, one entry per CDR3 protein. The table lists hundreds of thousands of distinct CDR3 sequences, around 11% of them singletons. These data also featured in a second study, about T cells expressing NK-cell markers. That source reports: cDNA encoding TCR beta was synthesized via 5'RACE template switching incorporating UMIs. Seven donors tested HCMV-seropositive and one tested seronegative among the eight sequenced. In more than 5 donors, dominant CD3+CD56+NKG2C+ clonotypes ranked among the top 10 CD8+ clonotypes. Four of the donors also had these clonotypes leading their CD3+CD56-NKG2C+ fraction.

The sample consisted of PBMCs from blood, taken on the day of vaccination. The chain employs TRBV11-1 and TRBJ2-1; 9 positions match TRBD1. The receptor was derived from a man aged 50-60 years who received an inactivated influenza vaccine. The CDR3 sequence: CASRKPGQGGNEQFF. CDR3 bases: TGTGCCAGCAGAAAACCGGGACAGGGAGGCAATGAGCAGTTCTTC.